The 18 T cell receptor beta chains listed next were all sequenced from one sample in a study of early stage breast cancer tumors. Repertoires were generated with immunoSEQ multiplex PCR, while TCRdb's copy carries only in-frame clones and drops some. The data hold some 47,000 clones, with 75% to 85% observed a single time. Source material: blood. The receptors were gathered from a person aged 45-60 years with breast cancer.

The chain joins TRBV7-9 to TRBJ1-5; no definite D call. This CDR3 contains 14 residues. Trimming left V 0 bases short and J 4 bases short, with 7 bases between. The germline V gene encodes CDR1 SEHNR and CDR2 FQNEAQ (reference sequence). CDR3 in amino acids: CASSLAVGNQPQHF. As DNA, the CDR3 is TGTGCCAGCAGCTTAGCGGTGGGGAATCAGCCCCAGCATTTT.

The CDR3, as DNA: TGCGCCAGCAGCCAAGGGCCGAACACCGGGGAGCTGTTTTTT. Its protein is CASSQGPNTGELFF. J is TRBJ2-2 and V is TRBV4-1; unclear D gene. The germline gives CDR1 MGHRA, CDR2 YSYEKL. The CDR3 runs to 14 residues. Between the trimmed V and J ends, which lost 1 base and 0 bases, there was a span of 3 bases.

This clone appeared once. V and J are TRBV4-3 and TRBJ2-3; D is perhaps TRBD1 (5 bases). CDR1 LGHNA and CDR2 YSLEER come from the germline V gene. This CDR3 region has 13 residues. V lost 2 bases, J lost 12 bases, and 15 bases lay in between. For the CDR3, the DNA is TGCGCCAGCAGCCAACGATACAGGAGTGCACAGTATTTT. It encodes CASSQRYRSAQYF.

Only a few counts were recorded for this clone. This chain joins TRBV6-5 and TRBJ1-2, with no clear D. CDR1 and CDR2 (germline): MNHEY, SVGAGI. The CDR3 runs to 12 residues. Between the trimmed V and J ends, which lost 2 bases and 10 bases, there was a span of 11 bases. DNA for the CDR3: TGTGCCAGCAGTTACCGGCAGAATGCCTACACCTTC. Encoded protein: CASSYRQNAYTF.

The rearrangement links TRBV19 to TRBJ2-1; the D gene is possibly TRBD1 (6 bases). The germline V gene encodes CDR1 LNHDA and CDR2 SQIVND (reference sequence). V gave up 1 base and J gave up 2 bases, with 18 bases separating them. The CDR3 runs to 18 residues. In nucleotides, the CDR3 is TGTGCCAGTAGTATAGGGTGGGAAGACAGGTCAACCTACAATGAGCAGTTCTTC. Protein: CASSIGWEDRSTYNEQFF.

V gene TRBV7-2 combines with J gene TRBJ2-1; D call uncertain. CDR1 and CDR2 from the germline V gene are SGHTA and FQGNSA. Trimming pared 3 bases from V and 0 bases from J, leaving 9 bases between. This CDR3 spans 15 amino acids. DNA for the CDR3: TGTGCCAGCAGCTTCCAGAGCAGCTCCTACAATGAGCAGTTCTTC. Translating it yields CASSFQSSSYNEQFF. The whole variable domain, remainder taken from reference TRBV7-2 and TRBJ2-1, is GAGVSQSPSNKVTEKGKDVELRCDPISGHTALYWYRQSLGQGLEFLIYFQGNSAPDKSGLPSDRFSAERTGGSVSTLTIQRTQQEDSAVYLCASSFQSSSYNEQFFGPGTRLTVL.

Comments on this clone: The same CDR3 can be traced to other DNA sequences in this sample. V usage is TRBV2 and J usage is TRBJ1-2; 8 positions match TRBD1. Per germline, CDR1 SNHLY and CDR2 FYNNEI. This CDR3 region has 13 residues. V was clipped by 9 bases and J by 4 bases; unmatched bases: 7. CDR3 residues: CARAGQGGYGYTF. CDR3 DNA sequence: TGTGCCAGAGCTGGACAGGGTGGCTATGGCTACACCTTC.

This clone has a handful of counts. The chain is built from TRBV29-1 and TRBJ1-2; TRBD1 aligns across 8 bases. The CDR3 has 12 amino acids. CDR1 and CDR2 from the germline V gene are SQVTM and ANQGSEA. The J segment lost 6 bases and the V segment lost 3 bases, leaving 3 bases of the junction unmatched. The CDR3 region has the DNA TGCAGCGTTGACCAGGGACAGGATGGCTACACCTTC. This encodes CSVDQGQDGYTF.

This clone was seen a single time. V usage is TRBV6-5 and J usage is TRBJ2-1, with TRBD1 matching 8 bases. With V trimmed by 6 bases and J by 0 bases, 4 bases remained unmatched. The CDR3 is 15 amino acids. CDR1 MNHEY and CDR2 SVGAGI come from the germline V gene. DNA of the CDR3: TGTGCCAGCAGATATACAGGGGGCTCCTACAATGAGCAGTTCTTC. Its translation is CASRYTGGSYNEQFF.

The chain links TRBV19 to TRBJ1-5; 8 nucleotides match TRBD1. The germline CDR1 and CDR2 sequences are LNHDA and SQIVND (reference sequence). The CDR3 consists of 15 residues. J was trimmed by 2 bases and V by 4 bases; bases with no gene match: 4. The CDR3 reads CASSTQGAGNQPQHF. CDR3 DNA: TGTGCCAGTAGTACCCAGGGGGCCGGCAATCAGCCCCAGCATTTT. The full variable domain, in which reference TRBV19 and TRBJ1-5 provide the parts outside the CDR3, is DGGITQSPKYLFRKEGQNVTLSCEQNLNHDAMYWYRQDPGQGLRLIYYSQIVNDFQKGDIAEGYSVSREKKESFPLTVTSAQKNPTAFYLCASSTQGAGNQPQHFGDGTRLSIL.

This chain links TRBV4-2 with TRBJ2-3; the D is unclear. V shed 0 bases and J shed 6 bases, with 7 bases lying between them. Germline CDR1 and CDR2: LGHNA and YNFKEQ. The CDR3 totals 13 residues. The CDR3 loop is CASSQDVGDTQYF. In DNA, the CDR3 is TGTGCCAGCAGCCAAGATGTCGGCGATACGCAGTATTTT.

In DNA form, the CDR3 reads TGTGCCTGGAGTACGTTATCGGGGGTAGTTGGAAACACCATATATTTT. Translated, it gives CAWSTLSGVVGNTIYF. The chain employs TRBV30 and TRBJ1-3, with D possibly matching TRBD1 (5 bases). Germline CDR1 GTSNPN, CDR2 SVGIG (reference sequence). Trimming removed 2 bases from V and 3 bases from J, with 17 bases in between. The CDR3 spans 16 residues.

This clone was observed once. The V call is TRBV30, the J call TRBJ2-2, with D unresolved. The CDR3 covers 15 residues. Germline V gene data show CDR1 as GTSNPN and CDR2 as SVGIG (reference sequence). V was pared by 4 bases and J by 0 bases, with 12 bases between. The CDR3 region is CAWKYGDTNTGELFF. The CDR3 bases are TGTGCCTGGAAATATGGAGACACGAACACCGGGGAGCTGTTTTTT. Full variable domain (remainder filled in from reference TRBV30 and TRBJ2-2): SQTIHQWPATLVQPVGSPLSLECTVEGTSNPNLYWYRQAAGRGLQLLFYSVGIGQISSEVPQNLSASRPQDRQFILSSKKLLLSDSGFYLCAWKYGDTNTGELFFGEGSRLTVL.

The J gene is TRBJ2-7, the V gene TRBV5-1; TRBD1 matches at 7 bases. Germline-derived CDR1 and CDR2 are SGHRS and YFSETQ. The CDR3 loop spans 15 amino acids. The V segment lost 0 bases and the J segment 0 bases; nucleotides outside the gene matches: 3. In DNA, the CDR3 is TGCGCCAGCAGCTTGGCGCCAGGGGGCTCCTACGAGCAGTACTTC. This translates into CASSLAPGGSYEQYF.

The chain couples TRBV5-6 to TRBJ2-2; 7 bases line up with TRBD2. J gave up 1 base and V 4 bases, and 4 bases lay outside the gene matches. This CDR3 has 15 residues. The germline V gene has CDR1 SGHDT and CDR2 YYEEEE. For the CDR3, the DNA is TGTGCCAGCAGCCTCCCGGGGGGGAACACCGGGGAGCTGTTTTTT. The encoded protein is CASSLPGGNTGELFF.

The chain uses TRBV10-2 and TRBJ2-1; D might be TRBD2 (6 bases). The ends were cut back, 5 bases at V and 6 bases at J, with 17 bases in the middle. Germline assignment: CDR1 WSHSY and CDR2 SAAADI. This CDR3 has 15 residues. CDR3 nucleotide sequence: TGCGCCAGCAGTTCGACTAGTTCGCAGCCCAATGAGCAGTTCTTC. It yields the protein CASSSTSSQPNEQFF.

This chain uses TRBV27 with TRBJ1-1; TRBD1 matches 7 bases. Trimming removed 6 bases from V and 4 bases from J; junction bases left unmatched: 11. This CDR3 region has 15 residues. Looked up from germline, CDR1 is MNHEY and CDR2 is SMNVEV (reference sequence). CDR3 loop: CASRSFDRVATEAFF. CDR3 nucleotides: TGTGCCAGCAGATCCTTCGACAGGGTAGCCACTGAAGCTTTCTTT.

The V gene is TRBV27, the J gene TRBJ1-3; tentative D call: TRBD1 (5 bases). Germline CDR1 and CDR2: MNHEY and SMNVEV (reference sequence). V lost 5 bases and J lost 10, with 18 bases in between. This CDR3 has 14 residues. CDR3 sequence: CASSPHGGFTTIYF. The CDR3 DNA reads TGTGCCAGCAGTCCGCACGGGGGTTTTACTACCATATATTTT.